A single sample is the source of the 29 T cell receptor beta chains below, sequenced in a study of vaccination and CD4 T cells after COVID-19. CD4+ T cells that had been cultured provided DNA sequenced with the Oncomine TCR Beta short-read assay. TCRdb re-derived calls from the PCR reads in MiXCR, one entry per CDR3 protein. The table includes 15,000 to 25,000 distinct CDR3 sequences, about 56% detected once. The treatment denotes: approximately nine-day PBMC culture with coronavirus spike peptide pools or control peptides (ViraFEST assay). For these TCRs, the target antigens are not known. Sequencing was performed on CD4+ T cells from blood, cultured in vitro. The source of these receptors is a human donor who had recovered from COVID-19.

This clonotype was seen a handful of times. The chain employs TRBV7-3 and TRBJ2-6, with no clear D. Germline lookup yields CDR1 SGHTA and CDR2 FQGTGA. The CDR3 covers 15 residues. The germline V and J ends were trimmed by 2 bases and 0 bases, with 5 bases remaining between them. DNA for the CDR3: TGTGCCAGCAGCTTAGTATTCTCTGGGGCCAACGTCCTGACTTTC. This encodes CASSLVFSGANVLTF.

The chain uses TRBV20-1 and TRBJ1-5, with D possibly being TRBD1 (5 bases). Trimming cost V 3 bases and J 3 bases, with 9 bases left between them. Germline V gives CDR1 DFQATT, CDR2 SNEGSKA (reference sequence). CDR3 size: 13 residues. The CDR3 sequence is CSASGGNNQPQHF. The CDR3 region has the DNA TGCAGTGCTAGTGGGGGGAACAATCAGCCCCAGCATTTT.

The chain joins TRBV7-8 to TRBJ2-5; a weak D match, TRBD1 (6 bases). Germline lookup yields CDR1 SGHVS and CDR2 FQNEAQ. The V gene lost 2 bases and the J gene lost 5 bases, with 18 bases spanning the gap. The CDR3 covers 16 residues. CDR3 amino acids: CASSLPGTNTGETQYF. The CDR3 nucleotides read TGTGCCAGCAGCTTACCCGGGACAAATACGGGGGAGACCCAGTACTTC.

This chain links TRBV6-1 with TRBJ2-5; TRBD2 matches 11 bases. Trimming at V came to 4 bases and at J to 4 bases, leaving 2 bases not matched to a gene. Germline V gives CDR1 MNHNS, CDR2 SASEGT. This CDR3 contains 14 residues. The CDR3 DNA follows: TGTGCCAGCAGTGCCGGGACTAGCGGAGAGACCCAGTACTTC. This translates into CASSAGTSGETQYF.

This clonotype was seen a handful of times. The rearrangement uses TRBV20-1 and TRBJ1-1, with D hard to call. The CDR3 has 15 amino acids. Per germline, CDR1 DFQATT and CDR2 SNEGSKA (reference sequence). The V gene lost 3 bases and the J gene lost 1 base, with 15 bases spanning the gap. The CDR3 bases are TGCAGTGCTAGTGGGAATTTCAAGGGGAACACTGAAGCTTTCTTT. This encodes CSASGNFKGNTEAFF.

This chain links TRBV28 with TRBJ1-2; D uncertain. The V and J ends lost 1 base and 7 bases respectively, with 19 bases between them. CDR1 is MDHEN and CDR2 is SYDVKM in the germline V gene. This CDR3 region has 16 residues. The CDR3 DNA follows: TGTGCCAGCAGTTTATTAAGGGCCAATCGAGATGGTGGCTACACCTTC. It is translated as CASSLLRANRDGGYTF.

This clonotype was counted between two and nine times. One end of the junction fails to match germline, which may point to a read error. The rearrangement links TRBV20-1 to TRBJ1-2, with D uncertain. Germline V gives CDR1 DFQATT, CDR2 SNEGSKA (reference sequence). The CDR3 extends over 12 amino acids. CDR3 sequence reads: CSAGDGHYGYTF. In nucleotides, the CDR3 is TGCAGTGCTGGAGACGGCCACTATGGCTACACCTTC.

The rearrangement uses TRBV10-1 and TRBJ1-5; D gene ambiguous. Germline V gene lookup returns CDR1 WNHNN and CDR2 SYGVQD (reference sequence). The CDR3 runs 16 residues. Trimming stripped 1 base from V and 0 bases from J, with 10 bases between. The CDR3 DNA reads as TGCGCCAGCAGTGAGTGGAATTTTGGTAGCAATCAGCCCCAGCATTTT. This encodes CASSEWNFGSNQPQHF.

The J gene is TRBJ2-7, the V gene TRBV27; TRBD2 might be the D (6 bases). CDR1 MNHEY and CDR2 SMNVEV come from the germline V gene (reference sequence). This CDR3 spans 14 amino acids. The ends were cut back, 5 bases at V and 2 bases at J, with 13 bases in the middle. DNA for the CDR3: TGTGCCAGCAGTGGGGGGAGAGGAACCTACGAGCAGTACTTC. Its translation: CASSGGRGTYEQYF.

The chain is built from TRBV7-6 and TRBJ1-1; D might be TRBD1 (5 bases). The germline CDR1 and CDR2 sequences are SGHVS and FNYEAQ. This CDR3 contains 13 residues. Trimming stripped 9 bases from V and 2 bases from J, with 13 bases between. CDR3 DNA: TGTGCCAGTGGGGCGGACCAAAACACTGAAGCTTTCTTT. Amino acids: CASGADQNTEAFF.

Only a few counts were recorded for this clonotype. This chain uses TRBV28 with TRBJ1-5; TRBD1 matches 7 bases. This CDR3 spans 18 amino acids. With 4 bases clipped from V and 1 base from J, the junction kept 13 bases outside the gene matches. Per germline, CDR1 MDHEN and CDR2 SYDVKM. Here the CDR3 DNA reads TGTGCCAGCAGTTCGACGCACCTTAGACAGGGCAGCAATCAGCCCCAGCATTTT. Amino acid sequence: CASSSTHLRQGSNQPQHF.

The chain couples TRBV20-1 to TRBJ1-2; TRBD1 is a possible D gene (5 bases). V was trimmed by 0 bases and J by 4 bases, leaving 15 bases between them. The CDR3 covers 15 residues. Germline-derived CDR1 and CDR2 are DFQATT and SNEGSKA (reference sequence). This chain's CDR3 is CSARDLGVPAYGYTF. DNA for the CDR3: TGCAGTGCTAGAGATCTAGGGGTGCCCGCCTATGGCTACACCTTC.

The V and J genes are TRBV28 and TRBJ2-3, with D uncertain. The CDR3 is 15 residues long. Trimming stripped 5 bases from V and 0 bases from J, with 12 bases between. In germline, CDR1 is MDHEN, CDR2 SYDVKM. This CDR3 reads CASSTAPPSTDTQYF. CDR3 nucleotides: TGTGCCAGCAGTACCGCTCCGCCTAGCACAGATACGCAGTATTTT.

This clonotype has just a few counts. CDR3 sequence (DNA): TGCAGTGCTAGAGGGCAGGGCTCGGGCTACACCTTC. Translated, it gives CSARGQGSGYTF. The chain is built from TRBV20-1 and TRBJ1-2; perhaps TRBD1 as D (5 bases). CDR1 and CDR2 from the germline V gene are DFQATT and SNEGSKA (reference sequence). Trimming took 1 base from V and 8 from J, leaving 11 bases between them. The CDR3 extends over 12 amino acids.

With regard to this clonotype: A junction boundary mismatches the germline segment, possibly from a read error. CDR3: CANSLVTTQETQYF. DNA for the CDR3: TGTGCCAACAGCTTAGTCACTACCCAAGAGACCCAGTACTTC. The rearrangement links TRBV7-2 to TRBJ2-5; the D is unclear. Germline V lookup: CDR1 SGHTA, CDR2 FQGNSA. This CDR3 has 14 residues.

The V gene is TRBV2, the J gene TRBJ1-1; 8 nucleotides line up with TRBD1. After removal of 6 bases from V and 0 bases from J, the junction contained 9 bases not matched to a gene. Looked up from germline, CDR1 is SNHLY and CDR2 is FYNNEI. The CDR3 is 16 residues long. DNA of the CDR3: TGTGCCAGCAGGGGGTTTAGACAGGGGCTGAACACTGAAGCTTTCTTT. Translation: CASRGFRQGLNTEAFF. The whole variable domain, remainder taken from reference TRBV2 and TRBJ1-1, is EPEVTQTPSHQVTQMGQEVILRCVPISNHLYFYWYRQILGQKVEFLVSFYNNEISEKSEIFDDQFSVERPDGSNFTLKIRSTKLEDSAMYFCASRGFRQGLNTEAFFGQGTRLTVV.

This rearrangement joins TRBV7-6 to TRBJ2-3; D unclear. Germline V gene data show CDR1 as SGHVS and CDR2 as FNYEAQ. The CDR3 is 14 residues long. V lost 5 bases to trimming and J lost 6 bases, with 15 bases between them. CDR3 region: CASSPKRTLDTQYF. DNA of the CDR3: TGTGCCAGCAGCCCCAAACGTACACTTGATACGCAGTATTTT.

This sequence joins TRBV19 and TRBJ1-1; 8 bases line up with TRBD1. The CDR3 sequence is 13 residues long. J gave up 5 bases and V 10 bases, and 9 bases lay outside the gene matches. In germline, CDR1 is LNHDA, CDR2 SQIVND (reference sequence). CDR3 nucleotide sequence: TGTGCCACCACCTTTGACAGGGGTACTGAAGCTTTCTTT. Residues: CATTFDRGTEAFF. The whole variable domain, remainder taken from reference TRBV19 and TRBJ1-1, is DGGITQSPKYLFRKEGQNVTLSCEQNLNHDAMYWYRQDPGQGLRLIYYSQIVNDFQKGDIAEGYSVSREKKESFPLTVTSAQKNPTAFYLCATTFDRGTEAFFGQGTRLTVV.

V gene TRBV18 combines with J gene TRBJ2-1; 8 nucleotides match TRBD2. Unmatched junction bases numbered 2, after V lost 2 bases and J lost 5 bases. CDR3 length: 14 amino acids. Germline lookup yields CDR1 KGHSH and CDR2 LQKENI. The chain's CDR3 is CASSPILADNEQFF. The CDR3 DNA is TGTGCCAGCTCACCAATACTAGCGGACAATGAGCAGTTCTTC.

CDR3 sequence: CSARDWRSSYNSPLHF. In DNA, the CDR3 is TGCAGTGCTAGAGATTGGCGGAGCTCCTATAATTCACCCCTCCACTTT. This chain links TRBV20-1 with TRBJ1-6, with D unresolved. V shed 0 bases and J shed 0 bases, with 9 bases lying between them. Germline V gene sequence: CDR1 DFQATT, CDR2 SNEGSKA (reference sequence). CDR3 length: 16 amino acids.

A single count supports this clonotype. Written as DNA, the CDR3 is TGTGCCAGCAGGGCAACTAATGAAAAACTGTTTTTT. Its translation: CASRATNEKLFF. The chain employs TRBV6-1 and TRBJ1-4; unclear D gene. V gave up 6 bases and J gave up 0 bases, with 2 bases separating them. This CDR3 region has 12 residues. Germline CDR1 MNHNS, CDR2 SASEGT.

As for this clonotype: At one of its ends the junction is not consistent with the germline gene, which may arise from a read error. The J gene is TRBJ1-1, the V gene TRBV4-1; weak D call: TRBD1 (6 bases). There are 15 residues in the CDR3. Germline CDR1 MGHRA, CDR2 YSYEKL. DNA for the CDR3: TGCGCCAGCAGCCGACCGGCAGGCGGGGACACTGAGGCTTTCTTT. Encoded protein: CASSRPAGGDTEAFF.

This sequence joins TRBV19 and TRBJ1-5, with a tentative D call TRBD1 (6 bases). V lost 3 bases, J lost 5 bases, and 11 bases lay in between. The V gene's germline CDR1 is LNHDA and CDR2 SQIVND (reference sequence). The length of the CDR3 is 14 residues. For the CDR3, the DNA is TGTGCCAGTAGTATTTTAGGGGGAGATCAGCCCCAGCATTTT. As protein: CASSILGGDQPQHF.

This clonotype has just a few counts. The junction departs from germline at one end; a sequencing error may be responsible. The genes are TRBV7-9 and TRBJ1-5, with no clear D. Germline CDR1 and CDR2: SEHNR and FQNEAQ (reference sequence). The CDR3 extends over 15 amino acids. CDR3 residues: CASSLGDRSDQPQHF. In DNA form, the CDR3 reads TGTGCCAGCAGCTTAGGTGACCGTAGCGATCAGCCCCAGCATTTT.

This chain connects TRBV27 to TRBJ1-6; D is ambiguous. Germline V gene lookup returns CDR1 MNHEY and CDR2 SMNVEV (reference sequence). Trimming stripped 5 bases from V and 7 bases from J, with 6 bases between. The CDR3 extends over 12 amino acids. The CDR3 DNA follows: TGTGCCAGCAGTGCTTACAATTCACCCCTCCACTTT. Amino acids: CASSAYNSPLHF.

The chain carries TRBV6-1 and TRBJ2-3; D not resolved. Germline assignment: CDR1 MNHNS and CDR2 SASEGT. This CDR3 has 13 amino acids. V was clipped by 6 bases and J by 6 bases, with 13 bases between them. The CDR3 DNA follows: TGTGCCAGCAGAATAGGGTATGAGGATACGCAGTATTTT. This encodes CASRIGYEDTQYF.

The rearrangement joins TRBV20-1 to TRBJ1-6; D unresolved. This CDR3 is 19 amino acids long. Germline V gene lookup returns CDR1 DFQATT and CDR2 SNEGSKA (reference sequence). V lost 0 bases and J 0 bases, leaving 18 bases between the germline ends. CDR3 sequence: CSARDSAARMSSYNSPLHF. For the CDR3, the DNA is TGCAGTGCTAGAGACTCGGCGGCCAGGATGAGCTCCTATAATTCACCCCTCCACTTT.

The V and J genes are TRBV6-1 and TRBJ2-2; D is unresolved. Germline CDR1 is MNHNS and CDR2 is SASEGT. This CDR3 has 12 residues. Trimming shortened V by 6 bases and J by 6 bases, and 8 bases separated the two germline ends. CDR3 bases: TGTGCCAGCAGACACTTCCCCGGGGAGCTGTTTTTT. Its protein product is CASRHFPGELFF.

The chain carries TRBV28 and TRBJ2-7; TRBD1 matches at 9 bases. There are 16 residues in the CDR3. The germline V gene has CDR1 MDHEN and CDR2 SYDVKM. The J segment lost 0 bases and the V segment lost 5 bases, leaving 8 bases of the junction unmatched. The CDR3 DNA reads TGTGCCAGCAGTACCTCCTGGGACAGGGACTCCTACGAGCAGTACTTC. Translating gives CASSTSWDRDSYEQYF.